A single T cell receptor (beta chain) is shown here with its context. Its cognate antigen is unknown. This sample was taken from a study of blood T cells in healthy people across ages. The sample providers were healthy Caucasian people from Russia, aged roughly 6 to 90. Primed by a sample-barcoded 5' primer and a J-beta primer mix, a second PCR proceeded for 7 to 11 cycles. TCRdb passed the 5' RACE reads through MiXCR, listing each CDR3 protein once. The table records around 1,000,000 distinct CDR3 sequences, approximately 26% of them present only once. Germline values: CDR1 SQVTM, CDR2 ANQGSEA. With 3 bases clipped from V and 4 bases from J, the junction kept 3 bases outside the gene matches. The CDR3 covers 13 residues. Study conclusions and caveats: TCR beta diversity was tightly associated with the proportion of naive T cells. Long-lived and aged donors differed, with more naive CD4+ cells and higher diversity in the long-lived.

The sample was also linked to a second study, of T cells of mothers and their children. Per that paper: The study obtained over 8.5 million TCR beta CDR3 reads per mother and a few million per child.

The origin of this receptor is a girl aged 2-10 years in good health. The rearrangement uses TRBV29-1 and TRBJ2-7, with TRBD1 matching 10 bases. Sequencing was done on a sample of blood. The CDR3 bases are TGCAGCGTTGAGGAGGACAGGGGGTACGAGCAGTACTTC. Encoded protein: CSVEEDRGYEQYF.